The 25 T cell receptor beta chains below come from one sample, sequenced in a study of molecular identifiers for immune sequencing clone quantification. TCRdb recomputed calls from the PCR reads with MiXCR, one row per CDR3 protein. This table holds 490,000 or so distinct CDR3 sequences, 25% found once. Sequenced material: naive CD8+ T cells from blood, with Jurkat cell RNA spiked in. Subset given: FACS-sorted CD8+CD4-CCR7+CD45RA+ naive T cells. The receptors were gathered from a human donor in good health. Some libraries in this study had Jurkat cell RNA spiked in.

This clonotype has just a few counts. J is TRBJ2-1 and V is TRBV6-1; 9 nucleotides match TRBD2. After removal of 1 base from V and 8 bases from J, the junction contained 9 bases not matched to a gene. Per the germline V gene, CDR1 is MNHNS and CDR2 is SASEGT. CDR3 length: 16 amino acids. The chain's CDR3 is CASSEVAGGPVYEQFF. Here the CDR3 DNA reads TGTGCCAGCAGTGAAGTTGCGGGAGGGCCTGTCTATGAGCAGTTCTTC.

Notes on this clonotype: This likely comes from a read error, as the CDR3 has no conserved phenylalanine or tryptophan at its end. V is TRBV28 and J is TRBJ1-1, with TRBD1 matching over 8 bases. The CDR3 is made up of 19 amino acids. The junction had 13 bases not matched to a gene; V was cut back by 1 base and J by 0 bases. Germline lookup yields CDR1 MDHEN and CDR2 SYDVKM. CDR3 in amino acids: CASSLSIWGTGALNTEAFL. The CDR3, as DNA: TGTGCCAGCAGTTTATCTATATGGGGGACAGGCGCACTGAACACTGAAGCTTTCCTT.

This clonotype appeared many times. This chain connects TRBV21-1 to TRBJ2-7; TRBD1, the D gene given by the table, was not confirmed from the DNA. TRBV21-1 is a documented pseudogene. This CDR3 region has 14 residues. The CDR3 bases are TGTGCCAGCAGCAACCGGGACCCGGCCTACGAGCAGTACTTC. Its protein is CASSNRDPAYEQYF.

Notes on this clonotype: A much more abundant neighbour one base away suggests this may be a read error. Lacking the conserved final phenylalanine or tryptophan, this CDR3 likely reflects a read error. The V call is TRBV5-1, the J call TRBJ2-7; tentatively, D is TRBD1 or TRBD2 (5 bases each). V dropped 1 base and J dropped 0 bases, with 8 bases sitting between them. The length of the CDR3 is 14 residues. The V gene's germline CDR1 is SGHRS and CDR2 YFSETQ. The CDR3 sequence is CASSLRGTSYEQYL. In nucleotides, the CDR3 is TGCGCCAGCAGCTTGAGAGGGACCTCCTACGAGCAGTACCTC.

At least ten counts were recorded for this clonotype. The CDR3 here is CASSWGRADTQYF. The DNA of the CDR3 is TGTGCCAGCAGCTGGGGGCGGGCAGATACGCAGTATTTT. This rearrangement joins TRBV5-4 to TRBJ2-3, with D tentatively TRBD1 (6 bases). Germline lookup yields CDR1 SGHNT and CDR2 YYREEE (reference sequence). The CDR3 is 13 residues long. V lost 3 bases and J lost 4, with 9 bases in between.

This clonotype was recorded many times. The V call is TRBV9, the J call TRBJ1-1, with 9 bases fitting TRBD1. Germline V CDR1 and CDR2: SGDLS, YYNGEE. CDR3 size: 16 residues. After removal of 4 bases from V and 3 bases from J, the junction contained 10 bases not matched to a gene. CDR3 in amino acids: CASSSIGQGPDTEAFF. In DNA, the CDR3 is TGTGCCAGCAGCTCGATAGGACAGGGGCCGGACACTGAAGCTTTCTTT.

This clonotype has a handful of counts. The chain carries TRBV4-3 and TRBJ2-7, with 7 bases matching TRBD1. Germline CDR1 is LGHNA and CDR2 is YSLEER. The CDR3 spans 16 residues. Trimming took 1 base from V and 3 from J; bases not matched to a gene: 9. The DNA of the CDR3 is TGCGCCAGCAGCCAAGTGCGGACAGGAATCCGCTACGAGCAGTACTTC. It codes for CASSQVRTGIRYEQYF.

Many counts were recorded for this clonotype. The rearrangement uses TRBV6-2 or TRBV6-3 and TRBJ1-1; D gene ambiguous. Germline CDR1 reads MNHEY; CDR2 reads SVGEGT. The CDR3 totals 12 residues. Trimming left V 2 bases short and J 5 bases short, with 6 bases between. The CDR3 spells CASSYGQTEAFF. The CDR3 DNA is TGTGCCAGCAGTTACGGGCAGACTGAAGCTTTCTTT.

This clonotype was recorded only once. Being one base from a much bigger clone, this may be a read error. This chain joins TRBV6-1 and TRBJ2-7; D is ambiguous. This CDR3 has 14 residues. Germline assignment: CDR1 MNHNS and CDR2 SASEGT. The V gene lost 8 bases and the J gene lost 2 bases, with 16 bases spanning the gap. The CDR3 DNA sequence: TGTGCCAGCGGTCCAAATGACGGGCCCTACGAGCAGTACTTC. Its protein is CASGPNDGPYEQYF.

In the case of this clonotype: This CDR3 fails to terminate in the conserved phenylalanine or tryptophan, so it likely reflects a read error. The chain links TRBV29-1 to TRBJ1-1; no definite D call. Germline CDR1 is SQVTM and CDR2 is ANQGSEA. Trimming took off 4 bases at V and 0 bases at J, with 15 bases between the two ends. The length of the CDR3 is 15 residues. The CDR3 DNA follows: TGCAGCGTTGTAGGGCAGGCCCTCATGAACACTGAAGCTTTCTGT. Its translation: CSVVGQALMNTEAFC.

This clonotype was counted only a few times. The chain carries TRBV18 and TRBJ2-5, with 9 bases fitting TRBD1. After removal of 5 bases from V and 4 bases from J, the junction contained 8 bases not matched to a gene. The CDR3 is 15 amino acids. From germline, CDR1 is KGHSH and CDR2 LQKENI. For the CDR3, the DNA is TGTGCCAGCTCATCGCCTGGGACAGGGCTAGAGACCCAGTACTTC. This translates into CASSSPGTGLETQYF.

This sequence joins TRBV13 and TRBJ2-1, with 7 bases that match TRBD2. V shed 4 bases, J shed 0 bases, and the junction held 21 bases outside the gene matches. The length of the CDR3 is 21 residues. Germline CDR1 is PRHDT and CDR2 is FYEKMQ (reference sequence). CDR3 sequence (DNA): TGTGCCAGCAGCTCACATACGACTTTCATAGGGGCTAGCGGCTCCTACAATGAGCAGTTCTTC. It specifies CASSSHTTFIGASGSYNEQFF.

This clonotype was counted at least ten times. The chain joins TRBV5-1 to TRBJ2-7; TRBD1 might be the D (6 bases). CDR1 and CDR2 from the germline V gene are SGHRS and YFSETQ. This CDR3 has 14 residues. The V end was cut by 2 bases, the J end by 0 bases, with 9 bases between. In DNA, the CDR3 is TGCGCCAGCAGCTTACGGGACACCTCCTACGAGCAGTACTTC. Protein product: CASSLRDTSYEQYF.

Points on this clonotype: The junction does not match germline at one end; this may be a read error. As DNA, the CDR3 is TGTGCCAGCAGCTTACCGAACACCGGGGAGGTGTTTTTT. Its translation: CASSLPNTGEVFF. This chain joins TRBV13 and TRBJ2-2, with D perhaps TRBD2 (6 bases). Looked up from germline, CDR1 is PRHDT and CDR2 is FYEKMQ (reference sequence). CDR3 length equals 13 residues.

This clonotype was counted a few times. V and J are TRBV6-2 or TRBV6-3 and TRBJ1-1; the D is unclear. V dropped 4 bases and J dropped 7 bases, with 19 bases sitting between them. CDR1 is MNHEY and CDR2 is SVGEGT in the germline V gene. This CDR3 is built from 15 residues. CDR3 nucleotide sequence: TGTGCCAGCAGTTGCTCGACTCTTACGAATCATGAAGCTTTCTTT. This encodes CASSCSTLTNHEAFF.

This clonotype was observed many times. DNA for the CDR3: TGTGCCAGCAGCCCGGGACAGTCCGGGGAGCTGTTTTTT. This gives the protein CASSPGQSGELFF. The V call is TRBV3-1, the J call TRBJ2-2; 7 positions match TRBD1. V was pared by 4 bases and J by 6 bases, with 2 bases of the junction left unmatched. From germline, CDR1 is LGHDT and CDR2 YNNKEL (reference sequence). CDR3 length equals 13 residues.

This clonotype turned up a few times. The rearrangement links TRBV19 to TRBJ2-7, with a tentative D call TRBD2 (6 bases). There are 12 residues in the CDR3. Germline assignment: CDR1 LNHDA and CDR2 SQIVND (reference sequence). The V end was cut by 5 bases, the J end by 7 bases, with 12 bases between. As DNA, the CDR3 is TGTGCCAGTAGTTCATATAGCGGAGAGCAGTACTTC. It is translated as CASSSYSGEQYF.

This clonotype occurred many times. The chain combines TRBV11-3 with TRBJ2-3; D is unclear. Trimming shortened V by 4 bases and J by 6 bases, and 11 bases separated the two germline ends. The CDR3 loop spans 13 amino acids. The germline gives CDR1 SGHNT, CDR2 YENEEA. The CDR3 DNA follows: TGTGCCAGCAGCTCCCCTCCCTCGGATACGCAGTATTTT. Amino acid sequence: CASSSPPSDTQYF.

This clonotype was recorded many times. For the CDR3, the DNA is TGTGCCAGCAGCTACCCTAGCACAGATACGCAGTATTTT. Its translation is CASSYPSTDTQYF. The chain combines TRBV7-9 with TRBJ2-3; D call uncertain. The CDR3 runs 13 residues. V was trimmed by 4 bases and J by 0 bases, leaving 5 bases between them. Germline CDR1 is SEHNR and CDR2 is FQNEAQ (reference sequence).

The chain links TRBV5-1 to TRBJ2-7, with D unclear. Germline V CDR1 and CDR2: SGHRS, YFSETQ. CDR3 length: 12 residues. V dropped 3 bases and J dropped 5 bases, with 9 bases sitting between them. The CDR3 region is CASSSDPHEQYF. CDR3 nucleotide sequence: TGCGCCAGCAGCTCCGATCCCCACGAGCAGTACTTC.

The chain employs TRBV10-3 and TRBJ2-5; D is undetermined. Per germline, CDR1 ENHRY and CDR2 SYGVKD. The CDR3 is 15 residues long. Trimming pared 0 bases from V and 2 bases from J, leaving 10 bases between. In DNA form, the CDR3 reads TGTGCCATCAGTGAGTCGATGGCCCCTCAAGAGACCCAGTACTTC. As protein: CAISESMAPQETQYF.

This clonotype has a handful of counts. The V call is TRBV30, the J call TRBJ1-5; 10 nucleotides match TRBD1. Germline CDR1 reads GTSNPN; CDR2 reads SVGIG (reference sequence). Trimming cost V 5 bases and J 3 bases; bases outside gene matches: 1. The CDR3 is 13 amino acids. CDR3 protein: CAWGTGDNQPQHF. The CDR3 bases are TGTGCCTGGGGGACAGGGGACAATCAGCCCCAGCATTTT.

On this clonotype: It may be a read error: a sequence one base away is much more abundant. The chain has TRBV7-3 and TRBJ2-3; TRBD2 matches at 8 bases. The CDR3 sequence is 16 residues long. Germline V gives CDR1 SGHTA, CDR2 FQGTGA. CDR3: CASSLIAGGSTDTQSF. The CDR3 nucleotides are TGTGCCAGCAGCTTAATCGCGGGGGGAAGCACAGATACGCAGTCTTTT.

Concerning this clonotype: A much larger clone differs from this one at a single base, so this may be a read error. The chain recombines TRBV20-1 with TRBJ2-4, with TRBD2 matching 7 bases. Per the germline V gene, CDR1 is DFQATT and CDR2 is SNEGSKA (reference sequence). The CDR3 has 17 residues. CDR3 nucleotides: TGCAGTGCTATATGGCCGGGTAGCGGGTCGACCAAAAACATTCAGAACTTC. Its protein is CSAIWPGSGSTKNIQNF.

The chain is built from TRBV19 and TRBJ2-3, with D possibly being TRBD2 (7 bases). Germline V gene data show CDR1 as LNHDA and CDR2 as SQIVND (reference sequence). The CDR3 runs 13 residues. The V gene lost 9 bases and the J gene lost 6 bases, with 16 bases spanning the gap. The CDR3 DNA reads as TGTGCCAGCAGTGGGGGGGCGAAGGATACGCAGTATTTT. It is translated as CASSGGAKDTQYF.